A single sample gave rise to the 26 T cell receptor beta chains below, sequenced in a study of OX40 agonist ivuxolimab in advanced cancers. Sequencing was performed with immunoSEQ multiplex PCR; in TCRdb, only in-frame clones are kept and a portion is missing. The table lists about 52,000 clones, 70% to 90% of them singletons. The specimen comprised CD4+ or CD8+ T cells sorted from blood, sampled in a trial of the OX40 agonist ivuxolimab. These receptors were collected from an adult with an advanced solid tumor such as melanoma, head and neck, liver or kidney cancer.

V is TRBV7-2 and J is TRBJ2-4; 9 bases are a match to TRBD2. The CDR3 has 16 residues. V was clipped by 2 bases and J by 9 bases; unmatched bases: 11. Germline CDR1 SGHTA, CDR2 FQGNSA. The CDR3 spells CASSLFRGREGGIQYF. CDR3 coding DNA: TGTGCCAGCAGCTTATTTCGCGGGCGGGAGGGTGGCATTCAGTACTTC.

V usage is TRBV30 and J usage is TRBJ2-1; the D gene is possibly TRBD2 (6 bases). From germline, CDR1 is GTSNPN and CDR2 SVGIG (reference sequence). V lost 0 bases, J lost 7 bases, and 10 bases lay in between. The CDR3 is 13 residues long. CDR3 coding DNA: TGTGCCTGGAGTGTACTCGCGGGGAATGAGCAGTTCTTC. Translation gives CAWSVLAGNEQFF. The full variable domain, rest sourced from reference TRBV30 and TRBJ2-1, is SQTIHQWPATLVQPVGSPLSLECTVEGTSNPNLYWYRQAAGRGLQLLFYSVGIGQISSEVPQNLSASRPQDRQFILSSKKLLLSDSGFYLCAWSVLAGNEQFFGPGTRLTVL.

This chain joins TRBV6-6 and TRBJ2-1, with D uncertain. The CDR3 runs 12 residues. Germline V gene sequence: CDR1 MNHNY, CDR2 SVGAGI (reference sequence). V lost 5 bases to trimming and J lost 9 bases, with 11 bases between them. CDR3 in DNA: TGTGCCAGCAGTACGAGACTTCCTGAGCAGTTCTTC. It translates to CASSTRLPEQFF.

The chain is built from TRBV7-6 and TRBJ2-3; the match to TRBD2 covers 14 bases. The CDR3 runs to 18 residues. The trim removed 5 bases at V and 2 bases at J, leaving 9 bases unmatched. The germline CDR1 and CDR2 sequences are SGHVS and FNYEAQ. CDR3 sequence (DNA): TGTGCCAGCAGCCCTGGACTAGCGGGGGGTCTCGTCACAGATACGCAGTATTTT. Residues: CASSPGLAGGLVTDTQYF.

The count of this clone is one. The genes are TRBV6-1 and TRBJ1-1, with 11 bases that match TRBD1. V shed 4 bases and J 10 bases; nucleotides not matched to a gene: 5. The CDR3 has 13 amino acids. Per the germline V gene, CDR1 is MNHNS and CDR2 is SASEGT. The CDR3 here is CASSGTGGLVAFF. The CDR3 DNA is TGTGCCAGCAGTGGGACAGGGGGCTTGGTAGCTTTCTTT.

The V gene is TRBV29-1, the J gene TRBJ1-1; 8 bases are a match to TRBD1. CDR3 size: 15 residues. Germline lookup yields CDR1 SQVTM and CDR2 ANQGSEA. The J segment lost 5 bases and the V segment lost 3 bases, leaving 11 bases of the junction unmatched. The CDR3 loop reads CSVERQGARRTEAFF. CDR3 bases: TGCAGCGTTGAGCGGCAGGGGGCAAGGAGGACTGAAGCTTTCTTT.

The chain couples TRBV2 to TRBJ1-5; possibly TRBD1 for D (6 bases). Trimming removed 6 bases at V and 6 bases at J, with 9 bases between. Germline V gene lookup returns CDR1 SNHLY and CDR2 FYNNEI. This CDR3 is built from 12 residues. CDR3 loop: CASRQGPQPQHF. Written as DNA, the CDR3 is TGTGCCAGCAGACAGGGCCCTCAGCCCCAGCATTTT.

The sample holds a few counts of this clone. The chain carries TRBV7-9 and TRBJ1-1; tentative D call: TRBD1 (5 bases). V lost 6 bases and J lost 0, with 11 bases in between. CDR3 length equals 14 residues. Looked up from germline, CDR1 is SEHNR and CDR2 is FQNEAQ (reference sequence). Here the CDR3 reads CASRETGMNTEAFF. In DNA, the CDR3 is TGTGCCAGCAGGGAAACAGGAATGAACACTGAAGCTTTCTTT.

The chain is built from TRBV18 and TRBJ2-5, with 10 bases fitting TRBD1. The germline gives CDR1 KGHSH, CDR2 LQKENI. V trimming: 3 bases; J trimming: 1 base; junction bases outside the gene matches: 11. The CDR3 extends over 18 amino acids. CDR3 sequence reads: CASSPRTGGSMGQETQYF. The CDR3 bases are TGTGCCAGCTCACCCCGGACAGGGGGATCTATGGGCCAAGAGACCCAGTACTTC.

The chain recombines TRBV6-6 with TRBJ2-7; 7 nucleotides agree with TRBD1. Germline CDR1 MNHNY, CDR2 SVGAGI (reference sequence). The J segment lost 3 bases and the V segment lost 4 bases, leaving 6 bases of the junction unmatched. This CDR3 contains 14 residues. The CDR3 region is CASSFTRDSYEQYF. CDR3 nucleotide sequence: TGTGCCAGCAGTTTCACCAGGGACAGCTACGAGCAGTACTTC.

CDR3 amino acids: CASRLSGQPQHF. The CDR3 coding sequence is TGTGCCAGCAGGCTCTCAGGTCAGCCCCAGCATTTT. V is TRBV5-8 and J is TRBJ1-5; no clear D gene. With 5 bases removed from V and 6 bases from J, the gap between germline ends came to 9 bases. Germline CDR1 and CDR2: SGHTS and YDEGEE. The CDR3 is made up of 12 amino acids.

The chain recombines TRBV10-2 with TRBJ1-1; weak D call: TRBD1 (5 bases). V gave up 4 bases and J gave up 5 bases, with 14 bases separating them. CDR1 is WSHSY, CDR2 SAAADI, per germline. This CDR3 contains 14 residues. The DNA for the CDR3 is TGCGCCAGCAGTGTCCTGGGGGAAGAGACTGAAGCTTTCTTT. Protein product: CASSVLGEETEAFF.

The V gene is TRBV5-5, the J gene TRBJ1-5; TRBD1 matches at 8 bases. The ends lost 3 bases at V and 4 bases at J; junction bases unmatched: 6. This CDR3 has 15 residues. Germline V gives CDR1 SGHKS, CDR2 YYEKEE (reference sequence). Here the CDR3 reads CASSWRQGYNQPQHF. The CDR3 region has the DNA TGTGCCAGCAGCTGGCGACAGGGGTATAATCAGCCCCAGCATTTT.

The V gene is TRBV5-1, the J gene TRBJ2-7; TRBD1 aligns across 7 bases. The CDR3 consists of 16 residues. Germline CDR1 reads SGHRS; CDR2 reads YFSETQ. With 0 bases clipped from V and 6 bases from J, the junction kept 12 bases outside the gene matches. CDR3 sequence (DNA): TGCGCCAGCAGCTTGGGATGGGGACAGACCCCCCCCGAGCAGTACTTC. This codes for CASSLGWGQTPPEQYF.

CDR3 protein: CASRGLRIGRGVGGYTF. CDR3 in DNA: TGTGCCAGCAGGGGGCTTCGAATAGGCCGGGGAGTGGGAGGCTACACCTTC. The rearrangement joins TRBV11-2 to TRBJ1-2, with a weak D call TRBD1 (5 bases). The V gene lost 6 bases and the J gene lost 8 bases, with 28 bases spanning the gap. Looked up from germline, CDR1 is SGHAT and CDR2 is FQNNGV. This CDR3 is built from 17 residues.

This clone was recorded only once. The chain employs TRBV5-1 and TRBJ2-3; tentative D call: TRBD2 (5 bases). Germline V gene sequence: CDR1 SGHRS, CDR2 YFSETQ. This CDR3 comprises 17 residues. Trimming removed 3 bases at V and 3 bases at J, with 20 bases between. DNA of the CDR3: TGCGCCAGCAGCTCGGCGGTTTTAGCGTTGCGAACAGATACGCAGTATTTT. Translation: CASSSAVLALRTDTQYF.

The CDR3, as DNA: TGTGCCAGCAGTTACTCTTCAGGGAGCACAGATACGCAGTATTTT. Amino acids: CASSYSSGSTDTQYF. The V call is TRBV6-5, the J call TRBJ2-3; D is possibly TRBD1 (5 bases). The CDR3 loop spans 15 amino acids. Per germline, CDR1 MNHEY and CDR2 SVGAGI. With 0 bases removed from V and 0 bases from J, the gap between germline ends came to 7 bases.

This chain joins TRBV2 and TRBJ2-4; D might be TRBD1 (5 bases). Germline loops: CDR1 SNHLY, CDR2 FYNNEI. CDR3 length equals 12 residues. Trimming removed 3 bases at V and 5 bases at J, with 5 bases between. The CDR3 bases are TGTGCCAGCAGTGAGACAGAAAACATTCAGTACTTC. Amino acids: CASSETENIQYF.

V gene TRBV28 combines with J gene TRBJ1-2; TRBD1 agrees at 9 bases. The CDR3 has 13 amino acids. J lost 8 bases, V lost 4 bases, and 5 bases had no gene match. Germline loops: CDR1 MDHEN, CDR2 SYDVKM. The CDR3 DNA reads TGTGCCAGCAGTTGGGGACAGGGTAAAGGCTACACCTTC. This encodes CASSWGQGKGYTF.

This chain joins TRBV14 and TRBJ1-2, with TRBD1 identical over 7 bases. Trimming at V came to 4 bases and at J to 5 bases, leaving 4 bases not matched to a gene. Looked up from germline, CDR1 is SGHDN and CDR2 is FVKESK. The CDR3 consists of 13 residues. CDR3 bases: TGTGCCAGCAGCCCACAGGGGAAGTATGGCTACACCTTC. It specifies CASSPQGKYGYTF.

The CDR3 is CSVESPIAEIYGYTF. The CDR3 region has the DNA TGCAGCGTTGAAAGCCCTATCGCAGAGATCTATGGCTACACCTTC. V is TRBV29-1 and J is TRBJ1-2; D not certain. V was clipped by 2 bases and J by 4 bases, with 17 bases between them. The germline gives CDR1 SQVTM, CDR2 ANQGSEA. This CDR3 region has 15 residues.

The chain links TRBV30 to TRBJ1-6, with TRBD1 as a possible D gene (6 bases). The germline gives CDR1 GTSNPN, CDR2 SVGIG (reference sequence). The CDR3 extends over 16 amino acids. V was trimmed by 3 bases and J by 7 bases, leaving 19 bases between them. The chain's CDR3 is CAWRSHIRDTNSPLHF. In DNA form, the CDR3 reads TGTGCCTGGAGATCACACATCCGGGACACCAATTCACCCCTCCACTTT. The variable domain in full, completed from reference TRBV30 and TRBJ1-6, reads SQTIHQWPATLVQPVGSPLSLECTVEGTSNPNLYWYRQAAGRGLQLLFYSVGIGQISSEVPQNLSASRPQDRQFILSSKKLLLSDSGFYLCAWRSHIRDTNSPLHFGNGTRLTVT.

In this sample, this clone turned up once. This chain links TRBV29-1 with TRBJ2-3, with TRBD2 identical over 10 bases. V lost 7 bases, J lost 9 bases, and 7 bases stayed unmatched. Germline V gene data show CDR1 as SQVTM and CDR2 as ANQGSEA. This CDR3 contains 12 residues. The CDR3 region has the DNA TGCAGCGCAAGCGGGGGGGCACGAACGCAGTATTTT. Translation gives CSASGGARTQYF.

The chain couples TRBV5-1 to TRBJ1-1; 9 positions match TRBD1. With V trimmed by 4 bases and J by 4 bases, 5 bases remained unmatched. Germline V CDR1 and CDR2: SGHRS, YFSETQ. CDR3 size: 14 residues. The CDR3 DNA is TGCGCCAGCAGCCCAGCGACAGGGGGCACTGAAGCTTTCTTT. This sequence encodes CASSPATGGTEAFF. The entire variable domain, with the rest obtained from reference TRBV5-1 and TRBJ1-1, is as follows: KAGVTQTPRYLIKTRGQQVTLSCSPISGHRSVSWYQQTPGQGLQFLFEYFSETQRNKGNFPGRFSGRQFSNSRSEMNVSTLELGDSALYLCASSPATGGTEAFFGQGTRLTVV.

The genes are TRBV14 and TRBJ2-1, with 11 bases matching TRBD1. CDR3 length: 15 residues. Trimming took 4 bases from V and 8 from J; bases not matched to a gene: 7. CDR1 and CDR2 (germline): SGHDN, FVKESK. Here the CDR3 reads CASSPWTGGGDEQFF. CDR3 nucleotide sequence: TGTGCCAGCAGCCCCTGGACAGGGGGCGGCGATGAGCAGTTCTTC.

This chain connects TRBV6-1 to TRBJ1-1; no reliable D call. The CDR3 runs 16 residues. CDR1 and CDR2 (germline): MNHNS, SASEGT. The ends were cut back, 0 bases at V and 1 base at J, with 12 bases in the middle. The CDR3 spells CASSEALVAGNTEAFF. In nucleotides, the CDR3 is TGTGCCAGCAGTGAAGCGCTCGTGGCGGGGAACACTGAAGCTTTCTTT.